This T cell receptor (beta chain) emerged from a study of blood T cell repertoires in COVID-19. Across the study: The samples span acute and convalescent COVID-19 from the United States, Italy and Spain. The cDNA or gDNA used as material had been derived from T cells, B-cell-depleted T cells, or PBMCs.

The CDR3 totals 16 residues. The germline V gene has CDR1 LNHDA and CDR2 SQIVND (reference sequence). V was shortened by 7 bases and J by 4 bases, with 22 bases between the two germline ends. In the original analysis: Amplification of reference gene primers provided the estimated nucleated cell counts. Generated by immunoSEQ multiplex PCR, the TCRdb table keeps only in-frame clones and is missing some. D and trimming come from the DNA, and the V and J calls and clone size come from that table. Among approximately 120,000 clones listed, nearly 85% were seen once. This receptor was taken from a woman between 45 and 65 years old with acute or convalescent COVID-19. This sequence joins TRBV19 and TRBJ2-5; D is possibly TRBD1 (7 bases). The sample consisted of peripheral blood. CDR3 DNA sequence: TGTGCCAGTACCCCCCACGGGGGACAGAAACCAGAGACCCAGTACTTC. This sequence encodes CASTPHGGQKPETQYF.